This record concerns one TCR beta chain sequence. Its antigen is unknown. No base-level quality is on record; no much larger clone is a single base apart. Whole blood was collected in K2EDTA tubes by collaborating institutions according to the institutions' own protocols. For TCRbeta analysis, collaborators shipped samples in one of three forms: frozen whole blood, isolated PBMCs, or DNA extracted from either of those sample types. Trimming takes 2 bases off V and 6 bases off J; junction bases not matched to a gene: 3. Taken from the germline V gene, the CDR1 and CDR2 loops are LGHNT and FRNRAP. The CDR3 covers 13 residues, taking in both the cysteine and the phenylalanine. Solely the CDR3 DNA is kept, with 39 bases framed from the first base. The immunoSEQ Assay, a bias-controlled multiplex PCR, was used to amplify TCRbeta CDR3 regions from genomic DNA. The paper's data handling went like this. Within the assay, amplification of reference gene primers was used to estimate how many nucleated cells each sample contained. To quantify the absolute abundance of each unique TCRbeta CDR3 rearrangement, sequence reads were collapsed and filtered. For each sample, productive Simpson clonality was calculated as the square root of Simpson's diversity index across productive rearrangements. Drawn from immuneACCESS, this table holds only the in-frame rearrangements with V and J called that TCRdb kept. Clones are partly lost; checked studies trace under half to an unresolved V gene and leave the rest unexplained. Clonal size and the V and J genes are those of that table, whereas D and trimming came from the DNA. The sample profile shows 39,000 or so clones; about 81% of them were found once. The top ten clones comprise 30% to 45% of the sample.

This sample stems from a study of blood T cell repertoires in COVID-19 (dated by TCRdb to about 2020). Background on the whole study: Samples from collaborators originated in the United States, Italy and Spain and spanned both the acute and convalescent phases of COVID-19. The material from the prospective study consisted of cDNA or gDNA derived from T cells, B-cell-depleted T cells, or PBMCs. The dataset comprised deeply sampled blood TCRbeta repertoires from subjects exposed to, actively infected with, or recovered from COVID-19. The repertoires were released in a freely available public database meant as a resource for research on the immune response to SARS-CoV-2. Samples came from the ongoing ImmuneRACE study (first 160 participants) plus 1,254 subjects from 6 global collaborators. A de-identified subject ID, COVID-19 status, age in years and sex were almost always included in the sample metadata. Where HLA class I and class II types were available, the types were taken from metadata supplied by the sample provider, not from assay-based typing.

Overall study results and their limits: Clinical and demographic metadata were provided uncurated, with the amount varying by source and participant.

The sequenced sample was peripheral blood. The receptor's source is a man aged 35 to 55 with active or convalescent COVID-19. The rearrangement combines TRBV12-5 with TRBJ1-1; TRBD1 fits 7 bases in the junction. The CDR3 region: CASGLPRGPEAFF. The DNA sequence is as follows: TGTGCTAGTGGTTTGCCTAGGGGGCCTGAAGCTTTCTTT.